This T cell receptor (beta chain) was found in a study of T cell changes during pregnancy in multiple sclerosis. Looked up from germline, CDR1 is SGHDT and CDR2 is YYEEEE. The V segment lost 3 bases and the J segment 4 bases; nucleotides outside the gene matches: 6. The CDR3 runs to 16 residues. Some clones are missing from TCRdb's copy, which holds only in-frame ones; the method was immunoSEQ multiplex PCR. The sample has fewer than 90,000 clones; nearly 95% are singletons. The clonotype originates from a female donor in good health, enrolled as a control in a pregnancy study. Sequenced material: peripheral blood, taken after pregnancy. The chain has TRBV5-6 and TRBJ2-1, with TRBD2 matching 11 bases. CDR3 amino acids: CASSSLAGGSYNEQFF. DNA for the CDR3: TGTGCCAGCAGCTCGCTAGCGGGAGGCAGTTACAATGAGCAGTTCTTC.